This T cell receptor beta chain was sequenced in a study of OX40 agonist ivuxolimab in advanced cancers. About the research overall: While on treatment, patients had intravenous ivuxolimab at 0.01 to 10 mg/kg every 2 weeks. The dose-escalation group included hepatocellular carcinoma, melanoma, renal cell carcinoma and head and neck cancer.

The table came from immunoSEQ multiplex PCR; TCRdb's copy has only in-frame clones and leaves some out. The repertoire consists of approximately 99,000 clones, with roughly 95% occurring once and the leading ten covering about 0.18%. With V trimmed by 5 bases and J by 2 bases, 6 bases remained unmatched. The CDR3 consists of 14 residues. Germline CDR1 reads MNHEY; CDR2 reads SVGAGI. The TCR originated in an adult with an advanced solid tumor such as melanoma, head and neck, liver or kidney cancer. Sequenced material: CD4+ or CD8+ T cells sorted from blood, taken in a trial of the OX40 agonist ivuxolimab. The rearrangement uses TRBV6-5 and TRBJ2-7; TRBD1 aligns across 7 bases. Written as DNA, the CDR3 is TGTGCCAGCAGTCCCCGGACAGGCCCCTACGAGCAGTACTTC. It yields the protein CASSPRTGPYEQYF.